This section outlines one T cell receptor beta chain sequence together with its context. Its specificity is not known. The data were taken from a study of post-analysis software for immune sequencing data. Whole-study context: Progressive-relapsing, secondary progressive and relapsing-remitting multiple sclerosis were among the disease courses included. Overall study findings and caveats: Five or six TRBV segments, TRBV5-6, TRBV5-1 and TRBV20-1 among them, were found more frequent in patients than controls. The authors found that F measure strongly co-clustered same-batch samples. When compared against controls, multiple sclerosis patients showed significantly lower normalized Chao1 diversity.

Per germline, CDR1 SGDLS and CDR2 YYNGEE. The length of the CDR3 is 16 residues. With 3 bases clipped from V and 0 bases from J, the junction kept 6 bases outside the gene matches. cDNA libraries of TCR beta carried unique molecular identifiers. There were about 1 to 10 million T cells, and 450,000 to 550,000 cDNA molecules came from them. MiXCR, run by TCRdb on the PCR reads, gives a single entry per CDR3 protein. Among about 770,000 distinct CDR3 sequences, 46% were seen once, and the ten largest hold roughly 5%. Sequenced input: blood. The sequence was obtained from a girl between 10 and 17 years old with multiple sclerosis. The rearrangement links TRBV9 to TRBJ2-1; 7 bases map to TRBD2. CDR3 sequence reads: CASSGASGSSYNEQFF. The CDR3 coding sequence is TGTGCCAGCAGCGGCGCTAGCGGCAGCTCCTACAATGAGCAGTTCTTC.